The 7 T cell receptor beta chains presented below share a single source sample, sequenced in a study of blood T cell repertoires in COVID-19. Assay: immunoSEQ multiplex PCR; the TCRdb copy retains only in-frame clones and omits some. Of approximately 250,000 clones listed, 84% were seen once; the top ten hold about 4%. Material for sequencing was peripheral blood. Source of these receptors: a man aged 45-65 years with acute or convalescent COVID-19.

The chain uses TRBV19 and TRBJ2-2; weak D call: TRBD1 (6 bases). Germline CDR1 reads LNHDA; CDR2 reads SQIVND (reference sequence). This CDR3 has 17 residues. V lost 1 base, J lost 10 bases, and 22 bases lay in between. The CDR3 DNA follows: TGTGCCAGTAGTATAGCCCCTGGACAGTGGAGAGGAGAGGAGCTGTTTTTT. Translating it yields CASSIAPGQWRGEELFF.

For this clone: This same CDR3 is encoded by further DNA sequences in the sample. The rearrangement uses TRBV5-1 and TRBJ2-2; 9 nucleotides align to TRBD1. The germline CDR1 and CDR2 sequences are SGHRS and YFSETQ. The CDR3 length is 18 residues. V gave up 1 base and J gave up 0 bases; unmatched junction bases: 7. The CDR3 here is CASSLPQGAFTNTGELFF. The CDR3 nucleotides read TGCGCCAGCAGCTTGCCACAGGGGGCCTTCACGAACACCGGGGAGCTGTTTTTT. Complete variable domain (other parts from reference TRBV5-1 and TRBJ2-2): KAGVTQTPRYLIKTRGQQVTLSCSPISGHRSVSWYQQTPGQGLQFLFEYFSETQRNKGNFPGRFSGRQFSNSRSEMNVSTLELGDSALYLCASSLPQGAFTNTGELFFGEGSRLTVL.

The V gene is TRBV7-3, the J gene TRBJ2-1; weak D call: TRBD2 (5 bases). This CDR3 spans 13 amino acids. Germline V lookup: CDR1 SGHTA, CDR2 FQGTGA. V was clipped by 5 bases and J by 5 bases, with 10 bases between them. The CDR3 spells CASSAGINNEQFF. The CDR3 coding sequence is TGTGCCAGCAGCGCCGGGATAAACAATGAGCAGTTCTTC.

V gene TRBV5-4 combines with J gene TRBJ2-6; 11 bases agree with TRBD2. Losses at the gene ends were 3 bases for V and 0 bases for J; bases not matched to a gene: 5. Per the germline V gene, CDR1 is SGHNT and CDR2 is YYREEE (reference sequence). This CDR3 comprises 18 residues. CDR3 sequence: CASSSLAGGLSGANVLTF. The CDR3, as DNA: TGTGCCAGCAGCTCCTTAGCGGGAGGGCTCTCTGGGGCCAACGTCCTGACTTTC.

This chain connects TRBV5-1 to TRBJ1-4; 7 bases align to TRBD1. The CDR3 runs to 14 residues. Germline V gene data show CDR1 as SGHRS and CDR2 as YFSETQ. After removal of 4 bases from V and 3 bases from J, the junction contained 3 bases not matched to a gene. CDR3 in amino acids: CASSLGQPNEKLFF. Written as DNA, the CDR3 is TGCGCCAGCAGCCTGGGACAGCCTAATGAAAAACTGTTTTTT.

Worth noting for this clone: This sample also contains other DNA sequences that code for the same CDR3. V and J are TRBV2 and TRBJ1-5; D is undetermined. This CDR3 is built from 14 residues. The germline gives CDR1 SNHLY, CDR2 FYNNEI. The V and J ends lost 4 bases and 2 bases respectively, with 9 bases between them. CDR3 DNA sequence: TGTGCCAGCAGTGTCGAGCGGGGCAATCAGCCCCAGCATTTT. It encodes CASSVERGNQPQHF.

This chain connects TRBV24-1 to TRBJ1-2; 12 bases are a match to TRBD1. Germline trimming cut 10 bases from V and 6 bases from J; bases unmatched to any gene: 8. CDR1 is KGHDR and CDR2 is SFDVKD in the germline V gene. CDR3 length equals 14 residues. The CDR3 nucleotides read TGTGCCACGCCCACGGGACAGGGGGCGCATGGCTACACCTTC. Translating gives CATPTGQGAHGYTF.